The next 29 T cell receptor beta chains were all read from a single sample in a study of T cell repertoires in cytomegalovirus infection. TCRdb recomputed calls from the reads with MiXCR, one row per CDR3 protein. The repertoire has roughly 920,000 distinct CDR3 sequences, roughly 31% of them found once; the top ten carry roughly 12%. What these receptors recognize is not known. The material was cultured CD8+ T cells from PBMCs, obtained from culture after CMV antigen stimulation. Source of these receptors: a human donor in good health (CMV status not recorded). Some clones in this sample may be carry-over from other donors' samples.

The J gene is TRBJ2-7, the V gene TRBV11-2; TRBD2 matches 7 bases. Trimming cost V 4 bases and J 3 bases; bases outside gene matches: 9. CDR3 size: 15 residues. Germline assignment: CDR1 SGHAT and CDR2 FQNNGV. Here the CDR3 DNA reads TGTGCCAGCAGCTCCCCGGGACTAACGAACTACGAGCAGTACTTC. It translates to CASSSPGLTNYEQYF.

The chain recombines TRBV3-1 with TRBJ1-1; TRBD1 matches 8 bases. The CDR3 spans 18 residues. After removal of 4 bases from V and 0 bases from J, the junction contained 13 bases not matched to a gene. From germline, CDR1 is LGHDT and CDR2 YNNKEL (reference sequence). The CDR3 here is CASSPKIGTGLVNTEAFF. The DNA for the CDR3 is TGTGCCAGCAGCCCCAAAATCGGGACAGGTCTCGTGAACACTGAAGCTTTCTTT.

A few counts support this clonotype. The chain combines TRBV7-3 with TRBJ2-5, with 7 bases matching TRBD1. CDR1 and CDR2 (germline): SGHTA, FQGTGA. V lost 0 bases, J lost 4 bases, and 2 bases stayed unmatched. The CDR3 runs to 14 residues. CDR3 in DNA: TGTGCCAGCAGCTTAACAGGGGGCGGAGAGACCCAGTACTTC. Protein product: CASSLTGGGETQYF. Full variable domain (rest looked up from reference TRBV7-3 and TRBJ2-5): GAGVSQTPSNKVTEKGKYVELRCDPISGHTALYWYRQSLGQGPEFLIYFQGTGAADDSGLPNDRFFAVRPEGSVSTLKIQRTERGDSAVYLCASSLTGGGETQYFGPGTRLLVL.

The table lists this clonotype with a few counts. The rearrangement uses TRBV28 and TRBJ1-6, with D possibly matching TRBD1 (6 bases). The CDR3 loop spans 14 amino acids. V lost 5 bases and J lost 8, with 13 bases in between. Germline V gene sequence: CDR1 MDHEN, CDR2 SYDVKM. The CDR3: CASSRGQPYSPLHF. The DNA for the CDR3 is TGTGCCAGCAGTAGGGGACAACCGTATTCACCCCTCCACTTT.

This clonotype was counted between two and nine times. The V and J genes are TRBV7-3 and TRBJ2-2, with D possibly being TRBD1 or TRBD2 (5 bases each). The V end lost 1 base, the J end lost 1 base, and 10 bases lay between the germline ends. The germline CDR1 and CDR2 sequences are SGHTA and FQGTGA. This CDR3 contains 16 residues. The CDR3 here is CASSLSVGGNTGELFF. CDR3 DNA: TGTGCCAGCAGCTTAAGTGTTGGGGGGAACACCGGGGAGCTGTTTTTT.

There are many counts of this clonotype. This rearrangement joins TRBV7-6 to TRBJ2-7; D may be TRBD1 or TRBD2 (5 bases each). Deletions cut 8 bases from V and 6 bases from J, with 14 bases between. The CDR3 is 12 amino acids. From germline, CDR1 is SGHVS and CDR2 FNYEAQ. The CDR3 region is CASSAGSGEQYF. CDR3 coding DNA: TGTGCCAGCTCAGCAGGGAGTGGCGAGCAGTACTTC.

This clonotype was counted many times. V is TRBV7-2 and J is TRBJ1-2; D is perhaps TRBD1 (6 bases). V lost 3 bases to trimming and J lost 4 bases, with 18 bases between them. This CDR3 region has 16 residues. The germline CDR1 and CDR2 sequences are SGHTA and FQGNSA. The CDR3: CASSLNAEGTFYGYTF. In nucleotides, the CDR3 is TGTGCCAGCAGCTTGAACGCCGAGGGGACATTCTATGGCTACACCTTC. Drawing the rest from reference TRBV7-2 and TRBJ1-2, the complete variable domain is GAGVSQSPSNKVTEKGKDVELRCDPISGHTALYWYRQSLGQGLEFLIYFQGNSAPDKSGLPSDRFSAERTGGSVSTLTIQRTQQEDSAVYLCASSLNAEGTFYGYTFGSGTRLTVV.

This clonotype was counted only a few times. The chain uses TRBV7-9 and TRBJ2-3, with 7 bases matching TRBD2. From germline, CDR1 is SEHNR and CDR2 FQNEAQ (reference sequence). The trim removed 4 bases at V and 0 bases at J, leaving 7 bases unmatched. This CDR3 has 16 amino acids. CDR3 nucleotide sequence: TGTGCCAGCAGCTCTCTAGCGGTTCCTAGCACAGATACGCAGTATTTT. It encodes CASSSLAVPSTDTQYF.

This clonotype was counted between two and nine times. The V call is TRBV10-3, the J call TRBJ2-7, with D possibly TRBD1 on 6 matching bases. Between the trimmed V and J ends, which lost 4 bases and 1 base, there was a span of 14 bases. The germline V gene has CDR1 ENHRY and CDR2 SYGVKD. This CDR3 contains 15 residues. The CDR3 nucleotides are TGTGCCATCAGTGTTTTGCAACAGGGTTCCTACGAGCAGTACTTC. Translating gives CAISVLQQGSYEQYF.

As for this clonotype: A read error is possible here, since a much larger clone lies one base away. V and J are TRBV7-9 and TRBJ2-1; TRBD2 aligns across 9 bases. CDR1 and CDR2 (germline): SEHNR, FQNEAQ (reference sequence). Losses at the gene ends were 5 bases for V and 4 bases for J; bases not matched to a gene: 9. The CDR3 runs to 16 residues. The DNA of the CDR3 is TGTGCCAGCAGCGCCCCGGTGCGGGGGGGTTACAATGAGCAGTTCTTC. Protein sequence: CASSAPVRGGYNEQFF.

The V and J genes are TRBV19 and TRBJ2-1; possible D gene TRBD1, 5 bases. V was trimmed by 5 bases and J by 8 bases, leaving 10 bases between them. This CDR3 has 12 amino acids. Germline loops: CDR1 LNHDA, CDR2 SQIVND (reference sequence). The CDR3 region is CASSGQRDEQFF. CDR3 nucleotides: TGTGCCAGTAGTGGACAACGCGATGAGCAGTTCTTC.

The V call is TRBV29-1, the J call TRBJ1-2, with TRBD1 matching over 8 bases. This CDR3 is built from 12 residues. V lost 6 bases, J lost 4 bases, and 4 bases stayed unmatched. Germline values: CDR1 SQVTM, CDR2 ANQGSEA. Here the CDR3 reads CSVWTGPYGYTF. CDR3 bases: TGCAGCGTATGGACAGGGCCCTATGGCTACACCTTC. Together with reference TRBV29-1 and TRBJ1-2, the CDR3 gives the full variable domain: SAVISQKPSRDICQRGTSLTIQCQVDSQVTMMFWYRQQPGQSLTLIATANQGSEATYESGFVIDKFPISRPNLTFSTLTVSNMSPEDSSIYLCSVWTGPYGYTFGSGTRLTVV.

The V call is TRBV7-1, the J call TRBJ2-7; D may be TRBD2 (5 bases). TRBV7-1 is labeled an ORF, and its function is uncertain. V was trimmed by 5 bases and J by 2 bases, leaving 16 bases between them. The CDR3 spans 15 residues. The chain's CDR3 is CASSGRGNRTYEQYF. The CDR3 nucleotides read TGTGCCAGCAGCGGCCGGGGAAATCGAACCTACGAGCAGTACTTC.

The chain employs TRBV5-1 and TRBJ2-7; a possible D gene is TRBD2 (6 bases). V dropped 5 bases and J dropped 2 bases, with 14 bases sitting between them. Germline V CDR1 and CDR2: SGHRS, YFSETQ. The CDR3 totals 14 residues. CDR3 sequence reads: CASRVGSGAYEQYF. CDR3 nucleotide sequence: TGCGCCAGCAGGGTGGGGTCGGGGGCCTACGAGCAGTACTTC. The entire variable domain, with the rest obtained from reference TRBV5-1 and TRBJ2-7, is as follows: KAGVTQTPRYLIKTRGQQVTLSCSPISGHRSVSWYQQTPGQGLQFLFEYFSETQRNKGNFPGRFSGRQFSNSRSEMNVSTLELGDSALYLCASRVGSGAYEQYFGPGTRLTVT.

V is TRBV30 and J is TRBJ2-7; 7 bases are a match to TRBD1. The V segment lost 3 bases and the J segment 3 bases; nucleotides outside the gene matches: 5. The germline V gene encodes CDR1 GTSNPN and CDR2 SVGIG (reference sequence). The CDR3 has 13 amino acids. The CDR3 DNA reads TGTGCCTGGAGAGAAAGGGGGCGCTACGAGCAGTACGTC. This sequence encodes CAWRERGRYEQYV.

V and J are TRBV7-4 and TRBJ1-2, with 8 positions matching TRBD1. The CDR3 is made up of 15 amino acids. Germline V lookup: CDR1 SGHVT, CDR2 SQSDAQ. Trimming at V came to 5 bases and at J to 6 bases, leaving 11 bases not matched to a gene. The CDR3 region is CASSKGTGGPHGYTF. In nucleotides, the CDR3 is TGTGCCAGCAGCAAAGGGACAGGCGGACCTCATGGCTACACCTTC.

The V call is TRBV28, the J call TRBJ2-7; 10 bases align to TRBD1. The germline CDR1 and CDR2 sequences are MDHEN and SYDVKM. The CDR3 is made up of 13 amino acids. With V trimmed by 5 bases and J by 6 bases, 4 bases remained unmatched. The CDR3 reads CASSGTGVPEQYV. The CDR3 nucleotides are TGTGCCAGCAGTGGGACAGGGGTTCCCGAGCAGTACGTC.

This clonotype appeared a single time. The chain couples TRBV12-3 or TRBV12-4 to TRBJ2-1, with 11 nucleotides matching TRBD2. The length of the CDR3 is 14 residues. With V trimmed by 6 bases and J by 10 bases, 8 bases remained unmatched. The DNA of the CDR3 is TGTGCCAGCAGGTATAGCGGGGGGGCCATCGAGCAGTTCTTC. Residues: CASRYSGGAIEQFF.

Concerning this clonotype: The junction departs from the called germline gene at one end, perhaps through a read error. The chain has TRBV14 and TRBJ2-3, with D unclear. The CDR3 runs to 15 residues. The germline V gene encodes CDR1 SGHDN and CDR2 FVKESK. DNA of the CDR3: TGTGCCAGCAGCAAAGATCTTAATCTAGGCGATACGCAGTATTTT. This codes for CASSKDLNLGDTQYF.

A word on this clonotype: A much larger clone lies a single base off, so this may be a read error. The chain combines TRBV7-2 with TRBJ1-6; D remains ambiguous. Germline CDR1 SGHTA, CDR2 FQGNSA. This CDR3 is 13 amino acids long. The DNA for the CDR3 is TGTGCCAGCAGCTCCCCGGGAAATTCATCCCTCCACTTT. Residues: CASSSPGNSSLHF.

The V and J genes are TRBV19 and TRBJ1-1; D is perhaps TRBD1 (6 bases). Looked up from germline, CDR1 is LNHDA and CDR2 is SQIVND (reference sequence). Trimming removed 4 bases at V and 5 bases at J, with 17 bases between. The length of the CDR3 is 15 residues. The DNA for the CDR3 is TGTGCCAGTAGTAGCCGGACAGCGGCTAGGACTGAAGCTTTCTTT. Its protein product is CASSSRTAARTEAFF.

The CDR3 DNA reads TGTGCCAGCAGTCCGGACATCTACACTGAAGCTTTCTTT. Protein: CASSPDIYTEAFF. The chain couples TRBV6-5 to TRBJ1-1; TRBD1 might be the D (5 bases). V dropped 5 bases and J dropped 3 bases, with 10 bases sitting between them. The CDR3 covers 13 residues. The germline V gene encodes CDR1 MNHEY and CDR2 SVGAGI.

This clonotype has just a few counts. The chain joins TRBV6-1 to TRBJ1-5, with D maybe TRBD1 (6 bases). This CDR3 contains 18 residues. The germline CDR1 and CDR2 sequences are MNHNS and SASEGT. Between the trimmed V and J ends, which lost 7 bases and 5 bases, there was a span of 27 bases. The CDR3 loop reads CASKRDTPGRRRDQPQHF. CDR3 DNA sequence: TGTGCCAGCAAGAGGGACACACCAGGACGGAGAAGGGATCAGCCCCAGCATTTT.

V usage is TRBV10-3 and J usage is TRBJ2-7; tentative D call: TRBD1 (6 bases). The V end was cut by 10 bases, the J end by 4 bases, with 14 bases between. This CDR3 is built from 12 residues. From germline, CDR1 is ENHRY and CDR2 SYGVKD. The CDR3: CATSDRPYEQYV. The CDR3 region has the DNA TGTGCCACCTCCGACAGGCCTTACGAGCAGTACGTC.

CDR3 bases: TGTGCCAGTAGCCCAGGCGCCCCAGATACGCAGTATTTT. Translation: CASSPGAPDTQYF. The rearrangement links TRBV19 to TRBJ2-3; unclear D gene. This CDR3 spans 13 amino acids. CDR1 LNHDA and CDR2 SQIVND come from the germline V gene (reference sequence). V gave up 6 bases and J gave up 4 bases, with 11 bases separating them.

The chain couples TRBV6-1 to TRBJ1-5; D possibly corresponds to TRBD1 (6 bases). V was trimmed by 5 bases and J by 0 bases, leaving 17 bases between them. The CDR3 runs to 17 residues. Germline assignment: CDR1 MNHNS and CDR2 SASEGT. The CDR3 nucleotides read TGTGCCAGCAGTTACCCTTTCACAGGGTATAGCAATCAGCCCCAGCATTTT. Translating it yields CASSYPFTGYSNQPQHF.

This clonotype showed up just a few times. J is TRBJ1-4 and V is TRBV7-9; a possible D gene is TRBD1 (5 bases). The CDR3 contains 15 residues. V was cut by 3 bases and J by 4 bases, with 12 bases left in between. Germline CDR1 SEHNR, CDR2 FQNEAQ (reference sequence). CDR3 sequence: CASSFYGGGNEKLFF. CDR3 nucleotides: TGTGCCAGCAGCTTTTACGGGGGAGGTAATGAAAAACTGTTTTTT.

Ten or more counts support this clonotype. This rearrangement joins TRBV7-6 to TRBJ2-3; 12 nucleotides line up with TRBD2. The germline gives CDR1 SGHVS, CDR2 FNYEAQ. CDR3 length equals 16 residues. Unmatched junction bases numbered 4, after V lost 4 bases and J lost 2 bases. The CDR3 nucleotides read TGTGCCAGCAGCTCGACTAGCGGGAGTCACACAGATACGCAGTATTTT. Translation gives CASSSTSGSHTDTQYF.

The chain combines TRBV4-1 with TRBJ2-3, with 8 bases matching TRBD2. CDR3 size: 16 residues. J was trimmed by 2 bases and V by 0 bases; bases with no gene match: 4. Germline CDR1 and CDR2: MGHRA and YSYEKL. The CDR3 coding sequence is TGCGCCAGCAGCCAAGATCGCGGGGGGCTCACAGATACGCAGTATTTT. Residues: CASSQDRGGLTDTQYF.